This T cell receptor (beta chain) was observed in a study of glioma-infiltrating T cells. Whole-study findings and limits: Above-expected tissue-blood divergence occurred in all gliomas, most in low-grade ones. Only very few CDR3 sequences appeared in both tissue and blood.

The iRepertoire nested amplicon-rescue multiplex PCR amplified TCR alpha and beta CDR3s from RNA. Input was roughly 100-450 ng of tissue mRNA or PBMC total RNA. Each CDR3 protein gets one entry after TCRdb re-called the multiplex PCR reads with MiXCR. The data contain approximately 110,000 distinct CDR3 sequences, approximately 23% of them seen just once; the ten biggest clones take up about 15%. Comment on this clonotype: Its antigen remains unknown. A much larger clone differs by one base, so this may be a read error.

The CDR3 is made up of 15 amino acids. Germline V gene lookup returns CDR1 MNHEY and CDR2 SVGAGI. This TCR derives from a human donor with low-grade glioma or glioblastoma, undergoing nonglioma brain surgery, or in good health (not recorded which). Sequences were obtained from glioma tissue, nonneoplastic brain tissue, or PBMCs (not recorded which). The chain joins TRBV6-5 to TRBJ1-5; D unclear. CDR3 residues: CAGSYSSDSNQPQHF. Here the CDR3 DNA reads TGTGCCGGCAGTTACTCCTCCGACAGCAATCAGCCCCAGCATTTT.